The entry that follows covers one TCR beta chain sequence. Germline loops: CDR1 MNHNY, CDR2 SVGAGI (reference sequence). This CDR3 has 16 amino acids. The V segment lost 2 bases and the J segment 0 bases; nucleotides outside the gene matches: 4. With 60 Vbeta and 13 Jbeta primers, the PCR was carried out. Repertoires were generated with immunoSEQ multiplex PCR, while TCRdb's copy carries only in-frame clones and drops some. Of 200,000 to 300,000 clones listed, just under 85% are singletons. This sample was included in a study of cytomegalovirus exposure and HLA in healthy donors. The sequenced sample was PBMCs. This chain connects TRBV6-6 to TRBJ1-2; TRBD1 matches 9 bases. The receptor was isolated from a woman in her forties in good health and CMV-seropositive. CDR3 sequence: CASSYARQGANYGYTF. CDR3 DNA: TGTGCCAGCAGTTACGCCAGACAGGGGGCTAACTATGGCTACACCTTC.